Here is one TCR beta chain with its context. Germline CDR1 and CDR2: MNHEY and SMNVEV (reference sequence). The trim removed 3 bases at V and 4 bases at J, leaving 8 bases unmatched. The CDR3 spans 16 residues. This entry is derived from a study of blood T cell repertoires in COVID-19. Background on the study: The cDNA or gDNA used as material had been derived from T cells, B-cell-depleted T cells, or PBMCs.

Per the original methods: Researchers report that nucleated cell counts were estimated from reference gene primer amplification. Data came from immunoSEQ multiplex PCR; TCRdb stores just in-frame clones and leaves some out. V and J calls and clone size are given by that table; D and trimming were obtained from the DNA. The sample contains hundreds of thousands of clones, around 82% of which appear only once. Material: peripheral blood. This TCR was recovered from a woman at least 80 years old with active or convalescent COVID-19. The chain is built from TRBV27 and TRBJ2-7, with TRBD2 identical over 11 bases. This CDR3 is CASSFRRGLAVYEQYF. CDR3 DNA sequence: TGTGCCAGCAGTTTCCGGCGGGGACTAGCGGTTTACGAGCAGTACTTC.